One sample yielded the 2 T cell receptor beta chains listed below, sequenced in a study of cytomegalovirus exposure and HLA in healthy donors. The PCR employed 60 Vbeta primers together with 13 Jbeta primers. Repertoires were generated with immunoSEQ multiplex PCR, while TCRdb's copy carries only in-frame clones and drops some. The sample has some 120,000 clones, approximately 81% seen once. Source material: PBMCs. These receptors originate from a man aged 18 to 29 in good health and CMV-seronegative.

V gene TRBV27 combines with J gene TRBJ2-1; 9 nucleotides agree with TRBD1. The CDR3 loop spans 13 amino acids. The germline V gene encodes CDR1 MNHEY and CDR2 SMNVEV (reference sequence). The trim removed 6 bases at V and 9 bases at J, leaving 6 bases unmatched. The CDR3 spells CASRPGQGPEQFF. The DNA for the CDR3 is TGTGCCAGCAGACCTGGACAGGGGCCTGAGCAGTTCTTC.

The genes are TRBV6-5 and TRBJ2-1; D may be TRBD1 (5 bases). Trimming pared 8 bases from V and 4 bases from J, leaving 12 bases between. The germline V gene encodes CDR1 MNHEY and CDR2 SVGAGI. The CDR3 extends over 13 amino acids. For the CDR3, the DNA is TGTGCCAGCCAGGGTACGGTATACAATGAGCAGTTCTTC. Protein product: CASQGTVYNEQFF.